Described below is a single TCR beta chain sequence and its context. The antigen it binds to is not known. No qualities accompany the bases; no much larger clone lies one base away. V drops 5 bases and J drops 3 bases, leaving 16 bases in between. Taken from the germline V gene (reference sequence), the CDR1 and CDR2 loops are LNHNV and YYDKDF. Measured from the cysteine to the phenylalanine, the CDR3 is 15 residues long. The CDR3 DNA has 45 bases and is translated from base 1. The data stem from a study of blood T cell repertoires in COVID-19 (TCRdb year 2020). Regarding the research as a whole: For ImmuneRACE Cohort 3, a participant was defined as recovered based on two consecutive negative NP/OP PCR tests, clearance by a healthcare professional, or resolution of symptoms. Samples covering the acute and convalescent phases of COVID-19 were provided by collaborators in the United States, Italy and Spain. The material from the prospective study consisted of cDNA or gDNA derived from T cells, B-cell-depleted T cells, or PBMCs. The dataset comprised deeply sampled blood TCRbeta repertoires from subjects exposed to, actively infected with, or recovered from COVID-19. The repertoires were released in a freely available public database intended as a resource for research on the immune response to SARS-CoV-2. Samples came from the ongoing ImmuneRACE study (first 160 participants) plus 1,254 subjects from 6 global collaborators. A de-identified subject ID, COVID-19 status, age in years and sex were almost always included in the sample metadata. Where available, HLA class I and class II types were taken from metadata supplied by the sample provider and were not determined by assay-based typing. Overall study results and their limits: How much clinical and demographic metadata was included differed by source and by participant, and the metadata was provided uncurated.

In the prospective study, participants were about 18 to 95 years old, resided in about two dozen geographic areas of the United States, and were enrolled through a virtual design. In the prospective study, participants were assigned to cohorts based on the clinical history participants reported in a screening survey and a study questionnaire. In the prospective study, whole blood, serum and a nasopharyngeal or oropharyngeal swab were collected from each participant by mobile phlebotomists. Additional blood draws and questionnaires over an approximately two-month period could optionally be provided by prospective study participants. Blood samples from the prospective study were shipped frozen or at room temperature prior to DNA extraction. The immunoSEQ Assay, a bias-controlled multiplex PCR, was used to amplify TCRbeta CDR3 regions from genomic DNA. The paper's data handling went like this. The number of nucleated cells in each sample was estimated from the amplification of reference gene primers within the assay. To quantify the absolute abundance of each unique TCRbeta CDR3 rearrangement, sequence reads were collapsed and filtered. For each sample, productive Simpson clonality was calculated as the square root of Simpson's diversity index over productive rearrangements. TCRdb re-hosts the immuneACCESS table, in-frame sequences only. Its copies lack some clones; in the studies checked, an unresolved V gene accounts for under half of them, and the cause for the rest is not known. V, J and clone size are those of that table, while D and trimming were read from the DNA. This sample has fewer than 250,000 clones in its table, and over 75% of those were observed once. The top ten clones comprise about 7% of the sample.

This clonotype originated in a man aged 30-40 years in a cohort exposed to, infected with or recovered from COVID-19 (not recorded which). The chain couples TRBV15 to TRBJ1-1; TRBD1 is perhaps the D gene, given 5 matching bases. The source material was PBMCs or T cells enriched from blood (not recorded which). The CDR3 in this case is CATSPPGGKDTEAFF. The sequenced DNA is TGTGCCACCAGCCCCCCCGGGGGGAAGGACACTGAAGCTTTCTTT.